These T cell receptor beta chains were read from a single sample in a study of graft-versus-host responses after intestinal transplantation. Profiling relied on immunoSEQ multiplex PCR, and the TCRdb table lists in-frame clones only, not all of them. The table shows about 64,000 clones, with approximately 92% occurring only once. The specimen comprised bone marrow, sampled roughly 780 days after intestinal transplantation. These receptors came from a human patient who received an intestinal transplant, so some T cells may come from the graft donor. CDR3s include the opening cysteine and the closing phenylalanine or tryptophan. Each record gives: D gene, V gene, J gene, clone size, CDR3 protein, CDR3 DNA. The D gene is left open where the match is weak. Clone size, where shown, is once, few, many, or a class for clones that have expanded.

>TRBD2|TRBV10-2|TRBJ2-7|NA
CASSEPGLGSEQYF
TGCGCCAGCAGTGAACCGGGACTAGGTTCCGAGCAGTACTTC
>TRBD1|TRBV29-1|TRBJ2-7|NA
CSVEVGGDRWNEQYF
TGCAGCGTTGAGGTTGGCGGGGACAGGTGGAACGAGCAGTACTTC
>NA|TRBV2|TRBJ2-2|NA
CASSDEGRGFYTGELFF
TGTGCCAGCAGTGATGAGGGGCGCGGGTTTTACACCGGGGAGCTGTTTTTT
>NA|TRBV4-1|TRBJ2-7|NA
CASSRPPNYEQYF
TGCGCCAGCAGCCGCCCCCCCAACTACGAGCAGTACTTC
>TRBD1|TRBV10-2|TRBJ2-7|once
CASSIPGQGTHEQYF
TGCGCCAGCAGTATACCGGGACAGGGGACCCACGAGCAGTACTTC
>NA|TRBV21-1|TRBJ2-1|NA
CASSKAHVRILNEQFF
TGTGCCAGCAGCAAAGCGCATGTCCGGATCCTCAATGAGCAGTTCTTC
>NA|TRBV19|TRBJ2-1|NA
CASSTGEPYNEQFF
TGTGCCAGTAGTACAGGGGAACCTTACAATGAGCAGTTCTTC
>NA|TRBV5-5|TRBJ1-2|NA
CASSWRLSMDYTF
TGTGCCAGCAGCTGGCGGCTCTCTATGGACTACACCTTC
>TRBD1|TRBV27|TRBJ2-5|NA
CASSWDRARETQYF
TGTGCCAGCAGTTGGGACAGGGCACGAGAGACCCAGTACTTC
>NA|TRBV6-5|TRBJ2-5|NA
CASSYWDKYQETQYF
TGTGCCAGCAGTTACTGGGACAAATACCAAGAGACCCAGTACTTC
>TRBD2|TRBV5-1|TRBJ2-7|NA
CASSLVEGGSSYEQYF
TGCGCCAGCAGCTTGGTTGAGGGAGGGAGCTCCTACGAGCAGTACTTC
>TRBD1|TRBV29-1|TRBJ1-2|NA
CSVVSIDRESGSDYGYTF
TGCAGCGTTGTTTCTATCGACAGGGAGTCCGGCTCTGACTATGGCTACACCTTC
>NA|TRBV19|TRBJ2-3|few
CASSMGGPDTQYF
TGTGCCAGTAGTATGGGGGGGCCAGATACGCAGTATTTT
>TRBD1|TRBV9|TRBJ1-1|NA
CASSGGRRSQGDEAFF
TGTGCCAGCAGCGGCGGGAGAAGGAGCCAGGGGGATGAAGCTTTCTTT
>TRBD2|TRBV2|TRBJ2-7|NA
CASSTPGLPTYEQYF
TGTGCCAGCAGTACACCGGGACTACCCACCTACGAGCAGTACTTC
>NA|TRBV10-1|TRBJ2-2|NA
CASSESDGELFF
TGCGCCAGCAGTGAATCAGACGGGGAGCTGTTTTTT
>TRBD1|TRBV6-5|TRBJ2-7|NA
CASSDMTGYEQYF
TGTGCCAGCAGTGACATGACAGGGTACGAGCAGTACTTC
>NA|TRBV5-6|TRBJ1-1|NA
CASRAWGVPEAFF
TGTGCCAGCAGAGCTTGGGGGGTACCTGAAGCTTTCTTT
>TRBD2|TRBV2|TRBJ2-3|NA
CASSPILAGASTDTQYF
TGTGCCAGCAGCCCGATACTAGCGGGAGCGAGCACAGATACGCAGTATTTT
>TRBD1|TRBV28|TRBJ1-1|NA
CASSLYRFSGTVEAFF
TGTGCCAGCAGTTTATACCGCTTCTCCGGGACAGTTGAAGCTTTCTTT
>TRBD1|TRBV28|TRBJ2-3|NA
CASSPGDRADTQYF
TGTGCCAGCAGTCCCGGGGACAGAGCAGATACGCAGTATTTT
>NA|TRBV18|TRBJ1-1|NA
CASSPPPGINTEAFF
TGTGCCAGCTCACCACCCCCCGGAATTAACACTGAAGCTTTCTTT
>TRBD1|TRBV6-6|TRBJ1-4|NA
CASSYGTGVSEKLFF
TGTGCCAGCAGTTACGGGACAGGCGTATCGGAAAAACTGTTTTTT
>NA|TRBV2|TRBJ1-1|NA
CASSAQGGDEAFF
TGTGCCAGCAGTGCACAGGGCGGGGATGAAGCTTTCTTT
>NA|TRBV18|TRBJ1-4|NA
CASSRDRIATNEKLFF
TGTGCCAGCTCACGTGACAGGATTGCAACTAATGAAAAACTGTTTTTT
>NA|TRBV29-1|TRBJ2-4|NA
CSVAGRVAKNIQYF
TGCAGCGTTGCCGGCAGGGTAGCCAAAAACATTCAGTACTTC
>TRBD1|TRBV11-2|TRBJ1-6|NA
CASSFTGDGSPLHF
TGTGCCAGCAGTTTTACAGGGGACGGGTCACCCCTCCACTTT
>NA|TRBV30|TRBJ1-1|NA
CAWRLMETEAFF
TGTGCCTGGAGGCTGATGGAAACTGAAGCTTTCTTT
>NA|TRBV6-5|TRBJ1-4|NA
CASNVTHVRAYF
TGTGCCAGCAATGTGACCCACGTTCGGGCCTATTTT
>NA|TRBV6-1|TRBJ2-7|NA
CASSEAPDSYEQYF
TGTGCCAGCAGTGAAGCTCCGGACTCCTACGAGCAGTACTTC
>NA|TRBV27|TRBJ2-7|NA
CASSPYGKAYEQYF
TGTGCCAGCAGTCCATATGGAAAGGCTTACGAGCAGTACTTC
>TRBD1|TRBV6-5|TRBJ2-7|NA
CASSYSTGQYEQYF
TGTGCCAGCAGTTACTCTACGGGACAGTACGAGCAGTACTTC
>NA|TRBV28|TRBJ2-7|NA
CASGSPDRYEQYF
TGTGCCAGCGGATCCCCGGATCGCTACGAGCAGTACTTC
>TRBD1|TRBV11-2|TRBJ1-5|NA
CASSLADRDQPQHF
TGTGCCAGCAGCTTAGCGGACAGGGATCAGCCCCAGCATTTT
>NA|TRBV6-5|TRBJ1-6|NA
CASRNMDSPLHF
TGTGCCAGCAGAAATATGGATTCACCCCTCCACTTT
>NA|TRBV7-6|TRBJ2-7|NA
CASSLRSGSSYEQYF
TGTGCCAGCAGCTTAAGGTCGGGGAGCAGCTACGAGCAGTACTTC
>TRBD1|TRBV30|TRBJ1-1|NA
CAWSPGGGTEAFF
TGTGCCTGGAGCCCAGGGGGGGGCACTGAAGCTTTCTTT
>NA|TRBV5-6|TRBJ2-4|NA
CASSLGWAGTDIQYF
TGTGCCAGCAGCTTGGGGTGGGCAGGCACGGACATTCAGTACTTC
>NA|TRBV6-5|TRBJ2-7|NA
CASSYRDVFYEQYF
TGTGCCAGCAGTTACAGGGATGTGTTCTACGAGCAGTACTTC
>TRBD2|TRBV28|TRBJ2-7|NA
CASSQPSSGRHYEQYF
TGTGCCAGCAGCCAACCCTCTAGCGGGAGACACTACGAGCAGTACTTC
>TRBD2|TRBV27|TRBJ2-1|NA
CASSLGLAGGGEQFF
TGTGCCAGCAGTTTGGGACTAGCGGGAGGGGGTGAGCAGTTCTTC
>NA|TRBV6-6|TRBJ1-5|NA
CASSYLGINQPQHF
TGTGCCAGCAGTTACTTGGGCATCAATCAGCCCCAGCATTTT
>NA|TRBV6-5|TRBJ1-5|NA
CASSSDDTSNQPQHF
TGTGCCAGCAGCTCGGACGACACTAGCAATCAGCCCCAGCATTTT
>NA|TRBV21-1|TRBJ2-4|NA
CASSNSPSLENIQYF
TGTGCCAGCAGCAATTCCCCGTCGTTAGAAAACATTCAGTACTTC
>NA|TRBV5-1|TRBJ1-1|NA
CASSLSGTNTEAFF
TGCGCCAGCAGCTTGTCAGGGACGAACACTGAAGCTTTCTTT
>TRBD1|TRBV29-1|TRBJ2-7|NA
CSVVPWTGGSYEQYF
TGCAGCGTTGTCCCATGGACAGGGGGCTCCTACGAGCAGTACTTC
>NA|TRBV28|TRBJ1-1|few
CASLPTEGAGTPEAFF
TGTGCCAGTTTACCTACTGAAGGTGCGGGGACCCCTGAAGCTTTCTTT
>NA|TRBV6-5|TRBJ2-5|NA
CASSYSTGEGETQYF
TGTGCCAGCAGTTACTCTACAGGGGAGGGAGAGACCCAGTACTTC
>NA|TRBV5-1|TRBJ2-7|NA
CASSLGTPEQYF
TGCGCCAGCAGCTTGGGGACCCCTGAGCAGTACTTC
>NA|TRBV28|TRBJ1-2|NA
CASRQHSTGAAYGYTF
TGTGCCAGCAGGCAACACTCTACAGGTGCCGCCTATGGCTACACCTTC
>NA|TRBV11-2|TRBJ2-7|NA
CASSLLPGEGEQYF
TGTGCCAGCAGCTTATTACCAGGGGAAGGCGAGCAGTACTTC
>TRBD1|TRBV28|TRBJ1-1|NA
CASSPTTGTGWDTEAFF
TGTGCCAGCAGCCCTACTACCGGGACAGGGTGGGACACTGAAGCTTTCTTT
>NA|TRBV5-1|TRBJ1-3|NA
CASSFEGNTIYF
TGCGCCAGCAGCTTTGAGGGAAACACCATATATTTT
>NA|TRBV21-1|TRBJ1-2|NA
CASSRNRELGPYGYTF
TGTGCCAGCAGCAGAAACAGGGAACTCGGGCCCTATGGCTACACCTTC
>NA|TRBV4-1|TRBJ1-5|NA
CASSQDSGVRQPQHF
TGCGCCAGCAGCCAAGATTCGGGGGTGAGGCAGCCCCAGCATTTT
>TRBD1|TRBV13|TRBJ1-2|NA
CASNQGQGNNGYTF
TGTGCCAGCAACCAAGGACAGGGGAACAATGGCTACACCTTC
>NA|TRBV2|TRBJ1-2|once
CASSIAYGYTF
TGTGCCAGCAGTATCGCTTATGGCTACACCTTC
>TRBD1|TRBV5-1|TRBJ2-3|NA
CASGEGQGTDTQYF
TGCGCCAGCGGAGAGGGACAGGGTACAGATACGCAGTATTTT
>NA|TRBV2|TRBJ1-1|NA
CASSYPGMDTEAFF
TGTGCCAGCTCATACCCAGGGATGGACACTGAAGCTTTCTTT